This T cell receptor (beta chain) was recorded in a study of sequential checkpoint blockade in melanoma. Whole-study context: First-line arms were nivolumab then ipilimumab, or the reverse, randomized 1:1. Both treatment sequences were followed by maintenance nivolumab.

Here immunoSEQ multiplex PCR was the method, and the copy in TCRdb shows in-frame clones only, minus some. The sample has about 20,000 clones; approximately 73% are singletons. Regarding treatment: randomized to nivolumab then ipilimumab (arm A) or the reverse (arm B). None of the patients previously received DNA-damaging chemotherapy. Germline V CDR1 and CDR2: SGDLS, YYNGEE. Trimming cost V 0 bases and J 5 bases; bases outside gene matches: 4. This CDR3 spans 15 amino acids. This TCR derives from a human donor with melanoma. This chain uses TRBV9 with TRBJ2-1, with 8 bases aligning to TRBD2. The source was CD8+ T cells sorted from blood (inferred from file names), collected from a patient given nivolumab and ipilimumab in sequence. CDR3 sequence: CASSVGSGSHNEQFF. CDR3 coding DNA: TGTGCCAGCAGCGTAGGAAGCGGGAGCCACAATGAGCAGTTCTTC.